These T cell receptor beta chains were read from a single sample in a study of blood T cells in healthy people across ages. TCRdb reprocessed the 5' RACE reads with MiXCR, giving one entry per CDR3 protein. The sample has 630,000 or so distinct CDR3 sequences; about 30% are singletons. The material sequenced was blood. All receptors come from a woman older than 75 in good health. CDR3s include the opening cysteine and the closing phenylalanine or tryptophan. A D gene is named only where the DNA matches it firmly. Clone size is given for some rows only: seen once, a few or many times, or a class if the clone is expanded.

v_gene	d_gene	abundance	j_gene	CDR3nt	CDR3aa
TRBV20-1	TRBD1	many	TRBJ1-2	TGCAGTGCTCGACTCGGACAGGACCACTATGGCTACACCTTC	CSARLGQDHYGYTF
TRBV20-1	TRBD1	many	TRBJ1-2	TGCAGTGCTAGCCCAGGGGGCACCTACTATGGCTACACCTTC	CSASPGGTYYGYTF
TRBV29-1	TRBD2	many	TRBJ2-1	TGCAGCGTTGACTCGGGTAGCGGGGGGTACAATGAGCAGTTCTTC	CSVDSGSGGYNEQFF
TRBV25-1	.	few	TRBJ2-2	TGTGCCAGTCAACGGGACATCGGCGGGGAGCTGTTTTTT	CASQRDIGGELFF
TRBV3-1	TRBD1	few	TRBJ1-1	TGTGCCAGCAGCCAAGTAAACAGGGGCGGCACTGAAGCTTTCTTT	CASSQVNRGGTEAFF
TRBV7-3	TRBD1	.	TRBJ1-1	TGTGCCAGCAGCTTAAGCGGGACAGCGAACACTGAAGCTTTCTTT	CASSLSGTANTEAFF
TRBV7-2	.	.	TRBJ1-1	TGTGCCAGCAGCGGAGAAACCAAAACCGGGACAAGAGGTTTGAACACTGAAGCTTTCTTT	CASSGETKTGTRGLNTEAFF
TRBV5-1	.	.	TRBJ2-5	TGCGCCAGCAGCCTCCCGGACCAAGAGACCCAGTACTTC	CASSLPDQETQYF
TRBV6-1	TRBD2	.	TRBJ2-1	TGTGCCAGCAATCGCGGGGGGACCTACAATGAGCAGTTCTTC	CASNRGGTYNEQFF
TRBV5-1	.	many	TRBJ1-2	TGCGCCAGCAGCTTGGGGGGGAATCGGCCCGCTATATATGGCTACACCTTC	CASSLGGNRPAIYGYTF
TRBV9	.	few	TRBJ2-7	TGTGCCGGCAGCGTAGGAGGAGTCGGCCTCTCCGAGCAGTACTTC	CAGSVGGVGLSEQYF
TRBV5-1	TRBD2	few	TRBJ2-5	TGCGCCAGCAGCTGCCAAGCGGGGGACGAGACCCAGTACTTC	CASSCQAGDETQYF
TRBV5-1	TRBD2	.	TRBJ2-1	TGCGCCAGCAGCTTGTGGTACGGGGAGGGTTCCTACAATGAGCAGTTCTTC	CASSLWYGEGSYNEQFF
TRBV12-3/TRBV12-4	TRBD1	.	TRBJ2-5	TGTGCCAGCAGTTACGACAGGGGGGAGACCCAGTACTTC	CASSYDRGETQYF
TRBV5-8	.	.	TRBJ2-7	TGTGCCAGCAGCTTGACGGGAGTAAAAACCTACGAGCAGTACTTC	CASSLTGVKTYEQYF
TRBV11-2	TRBD1	many	TRBJ1-2	TGTGCCAGCAGCTTAGGGAGGACAGGGGACAACTATGGCTACACCTTC	CASSLGRTGDNYGYTF
TRBV20-1	.	many	TRBJ1-2	TGCAGTGCTAGCCCCTCGGACTCAGCTAACTATGGCTACACCTTC	CSASPSDSANYGYTF
TRBV6-1	TRBD2	many	TRBJ2-1	TGTGCCAGCAGCCTAAGCGGGGGATTCAATGAGCAGTTCTTC	CASSLSGGFNEQFF
TRBV21-1	.	many	TRBJ2-5	TGTGCCAGCACCCCGAGAGGAGGAATACACCGGGGGACCTGGAGCCGGGACCAGTACTTC	CASTPRGGIHRGTWSRDQYF
TRBV25-1	.	.	TRBJ1-1	TGTGCCAGTTCCCCAGAGGGGGGAGTTAGGACTGAAGCTTTCTTT	CASSPEGGVRTEAFF
TRBV25-1	.	many	TRBJ1-2	TGTGCCAGCAGTGAGTCCTGGGCCAGCTCTACTGCGGGCTACACCTTC	CASSESWASSTAGYTF
TRBV28	TRBD2	.	TRBJ2-3	TGTGCCAGCGCCGGGGGGGGACTTGGCACAGATACGCAGTATTTT	CASAGGGLGTDTQYF
TRBV5-1	.	few	TRBJ1-1	TGCGCCAGCGGGGAACGGAACATGAACACTGAAGCTTTCTTT	CASGERNMNTEAFF
TRBV20-1	.	.	TRBJ1-4	TGCAGTGCTAGTTTGGGCTATAATGAAAAACTGTTTTTT	CSASLGYNEKLFF
TRBV28	.	few	TRBJ2-7	TGTGCCAGCACCACCCACGGAAATAAGGGTGGCTACGAGCAGTACTTC	CASTTHGNKGGYEQYF
TRBV10-3	.	.	TRBJ2-5	TGTACCATCGGCGGGATAGGGTCTAAAGAGACCCAGTACTTC	CTIGGIGSKETQYF
TRBV7-9	.	once	TRBJ2-7	TGTGCCAGCAGCTTAGTGGCAGTCTCCTACGAGCAGTACTTC	CASSLVAVSYEQYF
TRBV10-1	TRBD1	.	TRBJ2-5	TGCGCCAGCAGTGACGGGACAGGGTTCGAGACCCAGTACTTC	CASSDGTGFETQYF
TRBV6-6	.	many	TRBJ1-4	TGTGCCAGCAGTAGAACCAGGTTTAAGGATGAAAAACTGTTTTTT	CASSRTRFKDEKLFF
TRBV6-2/TRBV6-3	.	many	TRBJ2-1	TGTGCCAGCAGTTTCCGGGACTTAGGTGAGCAGTTCTTC	CASSFRDLGEQFF
TRBV7-2	.	.	TRBJ1-6	TGTGCCAGCAGGACTGGCATGGGTTCCCAGCCCCTCCACTTT	CASRTGMGSQPLHF
TRBV29-1	.	.	TRBJ2-5	TGCAGCGTGCGGGGACAACAGTACCAAGAGACCCAGTACTTC	CSVRGQQYQETQYF
TRBV4-2	.	.	TRBJ1-5	TGTGCCAGCAGCCAAGATCCCCCAGGGCAGCCCCAGCATTTT	CASSQDPPGQPQHF
TRBV30	.	few	TRBJ1-2	TGTGCCTGGAGTGCAACGGGACATTATGGCTACACCTTC	CAWSATGHYGYTF
TRBV5-6	TRBD1	.	TRBJ2-2	TGTGCCAGCAGCCCCGGACAGGGGGTACGCAGGGAGCTGTTTTTT	CASSPGQGVRRELFF
TRBV6-6	.	.	TRBJ1-1	TGTGCCTGCAGTTACACTGGACAGAGGAACACTGAAGCTTTCTTT	CACSYTGQRNTEAFF
TRBV4-2	.	many	TRBJ2-7	TGTGCCAGCAGCCAGAGGCGGGGTCCGGGTGAGCAGTACTTC	CASSQRRGPGEQYF
TRBV6-1	TRBD1	many	TRBJ2-7	TGTGCCACCTCTGAAAGATCCGGGACAGGGGGCCCCGAGCAGTACTTC	CATSERSGTGGPEQYF
TRBV7-2	TRBD2	.	TRBJ2-3	TGTGCCAGCAGCTTGACTAGCGGGAACACAGATACGCAGTATTTT	CASSLTSGNTDTQYF
TRBV12-3/TRBV12-4	TRBD1	.	TRBJ2-5	TGTGCCAGCAGTTTTGGGACAGGGTGGAGTCAAGAGACCCAGTACTTC	CASSFGTGWSQETQYF
TRBV29-1	TRBD1	many	TRBJ1-2	TGCAGCGTTGAAACGGGACAGGGAAGTGGCTACACCTTC	CSVETGQGSGYTF
TRBV7-2	.	few	TRBJ1-1	TGTGCCAGCAGCTTCGACAGAGGAGGAGGGACTGAAGCTTTCTTT	CASSFDRGGGTEAFF
TRBV20-1	TRBD1	many	TRBJ2-7	TGCAGTGCTACCGGACAGGAGGAGCAGTACTTC	CSATGQEEQYF
TRBV20-1	.	many	TRBJ2-3	TGCAGTGGTGAGCCGGGCTCTGCAGATACGCAGTATTTT	CSGEPGSADTQYF
TRBV29-1	.	many	TRBJ1-2	TGCAGCGTTGAGGGACGGGAATATGGCTACACCTTC	CSVEGREYGYTF
TRBV5-1	.	.	TRBJ1-2	TGCGCCAGCAGCTTGTCCAGCGATTATGGCTACACCTTC	CASSLSSDYGYTF
TRBV20-1	TRBD2	.	TRBJ2-1	TGCAGTGCTAGAGGGACTAGCGGGAGTTGGAATGAGCAGTTCTTC	CSARGTSGSWNEQFF
TRBV29-1	.	many	TRBJ2-7	TGCAGCGTTGGCCAATCCTACGAGCAGTACTTC	CSVGQSYEQYF
TRBV6-5	TRBD1	.	TRBJ1-2	TGTGCCAGCAGTTACGGGGGGACAGGGGGGCCCACCTTC	CASSYGGTGGPTF